This T cell receptor (beta chain) was documented in a study of graft-versus-host responses after intestinal transplantation (dated by TCRdb to about 2021). As for the study more broadly: The transplants that recipients received were multivisceral, liver-intestinal, or isolated intestinal. Anti-thymocyte globulin induction was given to all recipients, followed by maintenance tacrolimus and steroids for about 3 years. Graft-versus-host and host-versus-graft alloreactive T cell clones were tracked in the graft, circulation and bone marrow after intestinal transplantation using bulk TCR-beta CDR3 sequencing. Alloreactive clones were identified by sequencing pre-transplant mixed lymphocyte reaction products and comparing these products with unstimulated pre-transplant donor and recipient T cells. The cohort enrolled about two dozen intestinal transplant recipients including one retransplant, and a few patients lacking pretransplant specimens were excluded. Donor T cell macrochimerism was defined as a peak of at least 4% donor T cells among recipient peripheral blood mononuclear cells. Instead of going to the commercial service, samples from a few later patients were sequenced in-house on an Illumina MiSeq and processed with MiXCR.

The time point label of this sample denotes: cells obtained before transplantation from donor or recipient. CD3+CD4+ and CD3+CD8+ populations were FACS-sorted from unstimulated pre-transplant donor and recipient cells taken from spleen or lymph nodes. On this clone: There is no known antigen for this receptor. Base qualities are missing; no much larger clone stands one base away.

After removal of 4 bases from V and 9 bases from J, the junction retains 5 bases not matched to a gene. From a lookup of the germline V gene (reference sequence), CDR1 and CDR2 are GTSNPN and SVGIG. The CDR3 spans 12 residues, from the cysteine through the phenylalanine. Only the CDR3 region is kept as DNA, spanning 36 bases read in frame from base 1. Results the study describes overall, beyond this receptor: GvH clones were found in recipient bone marrow, and some of the GvH clones appeared earlier in ileal mucosa or blood, which is consistent with an intestinal mucosal origin. Patients with donor T cell macrochimerism had high GvH to HvG T cell clonal ratios in their allografts. Early after transplant, declines in HvG clones were associated with peak levels of circulating GvH clones. The conclusions were limited by the relatively low number and heterogeneity of the intestinal transplant patients.

The protocol used for the library was the immunoSEQ multiplex PCR assay. For most patients, genomic DNA was isolated using the Qiagen DNeasy Blood and Tissue Kit and was shipped frozen to Adaptive Biotechnologies for TCR sequencing. For most patients, genomic DNA was subjected to high-throughput TCR-beta CDR3 sequencing by Adaptive Biotechnologies. Concerning the study's data processing: TCR sequencing data for over 15 patients were retrieved from Adaptive's ImmunoSEQ software; three other patients were processed with MiXCR and VDJtools. To correct CD4 versus CD8 sorting errors, any sequence found in both subsets at a frequency ratio below 5:1 was removed. CDR3 nucleotide sequences shared between donor and recipient were removed because their origin could not be assigned. To be classed as alloreactive, a clone needed at least 2-fold expansion over unstimulated cells and a minimum CFSE-low frequency of 0.002% (template counts) or 0.001% (read counts). A clone was considered mappable if detected in the sequenced pre-transplant spleen, lymph node, or MLR CFSE-low populations of the donor or recipient. The cumulative frequency of alloreactive clones was calculated as a percentage of all sequences, weighted by copy number. Imported from immuneACCESS, the table was reduced by TCRdb to in-frame sequences with V and J called. These copies leave out some clones; in studies compared against another copy, an unresolved V gene accounts for under half, and the cause of the remainder is not known. V, J and clone size reflect that table, while D and trimming were determined from the DNA. Across this sample there are some 120,000 clones, with approximately 90% seen only once. The top ten hold roughly 0.17% of the sample.

Sequencing was performed on unstimulated CD4+ T cells sorted from spleen or lymph node cells, taken before intestinal transplant. This receptor chain uses TRBV30 and TRBJ2-5, with 10 junctional bases fitting TRBD2. The TCR comes from a human donor who received an intestinal transplant. This receptor has the CDR3 CAWTTSGVAQYF. The DNA sequence follows: TGTGCCTGGACAACTAGCGGGGTAGCCCAGTACTTC.